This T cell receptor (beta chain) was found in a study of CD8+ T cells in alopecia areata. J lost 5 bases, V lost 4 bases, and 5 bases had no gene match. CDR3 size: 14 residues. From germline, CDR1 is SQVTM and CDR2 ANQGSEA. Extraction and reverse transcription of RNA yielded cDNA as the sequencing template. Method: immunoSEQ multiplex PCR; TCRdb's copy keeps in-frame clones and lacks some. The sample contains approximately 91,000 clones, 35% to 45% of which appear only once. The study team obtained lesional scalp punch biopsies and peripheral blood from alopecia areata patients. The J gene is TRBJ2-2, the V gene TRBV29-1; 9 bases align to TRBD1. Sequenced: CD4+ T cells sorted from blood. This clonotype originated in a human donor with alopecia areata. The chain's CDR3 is CSVANRGLTGELFF. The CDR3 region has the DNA TGCAGCGTTGCTAACAGGGGGCTTACCGGGGAGCTGTTTTTT.